A single T cell receptor beta chain is shown here with its context. Antigen: not known. The data were taken from a study of radiation and T cells in renal cell carcinoma. Study in general: Nephrectomy followed 15 Gy stereotactic body radiation by 4 weeks. General study points: From baseline, blood top tumor clonotypes peaked at 2 weeks post-radiation.

The repertoire was sequenced with immunoSEQ multiplex PCR; TCRdb's copy has only in-frame clones and lacks some. The sample records more than 95,000 clones, about four fifths being singletons. From germline, CDR1 is SGHNT and CDR2 YYREEE (reference sequence). Trimming cost V 4 bases and J 3 bases; bases outside gene matches: 8. This CDR3 has 15 amino acids. Time point indicated: baseline pretreatment blood. Treatment here: 15 Gy SBRT to primary tumor, nephrectomy 4 weeks later. Blood was sampled at baseline, 2 weeks and 4 weeks after SBRT. This material consisted of blood, taken from a patient whose treatment included radiotherapy and nephrectomy. The chain joins TRBV5-4 to TRBJ1-2; 8 nucleotides line up with TRBD1. This receptor was obtained from a woman in her sixties with renal cell carcinoma. This CDR3 is CASSLRTGLDYGYTF. CDR3 nucleotides: TGTGCCAGCAGCCTTCGGACAGGGCTGGACTATGGCTACACCTTC.